The rows below give T cell receptor beta chains drawn from one sample of a study of blood T cell repertoires in COVID-19. Profiled with immunoSEQ multiplex PCR; TCRdb holds only in-frame clones, not every one. This table has approximately 96,000 clones, 81% appearing once. The sample comprised peripheral blood. The source is a woman older than 75 with acute or convalescent COVID-19. Both conserved end residues are part of each CDR3. Each record gives: clone size, J gene, V gene, D gene, CDR3 protein, CDR3 DNA. A D gene is named only where the DNA matches it firmly. Clone size is not always given. Where it is, it says once, few, many or a class for expanded clones.

>.|TRBJ2-3|TRBV7-8|.
CASSLGLRDTQYF
TGTGCCAGCAGCTTAGGACTCAGAGATACGCAGTATTTT
>.|TRBJ1-3|TRBV9|TRBD1
CASSPRGGQGSGNTIYF
TGTGCCAGCAGCCCCCGAGGGGGACAGGGCTCTGGAAACACCATATATTTT
>.|TRBJ1-2|TRBV5-5|TRBD1
CASSLGTGAEYGYTF
TGTGCCAGCAGCTTAGGGACAGGGGCTGAATATGGCTACACCTTC
>.|TRBJ2-5|TRBV15|.
CATSRDRQYLHF
TGTGCCACCAGCAGAGACAGACAGTATTTGCACTTC
>.|TRBJ2-1|TRBV19|TRBD2
CASSITLAGGQVRNEQFF
TGTGCCAGTAGTATTACGCTAGCGGGGGGGCAAGTGAGGAATGAGCAGTTCTTC
>.|TRBJ2-7|TRBV19|.
CASSIRESGAYEQYF
TGTGCCAGTAGTATACGAGAGTCAGGGGCCTACGAGCAGTACTTC
>.|TRBJ2-3|TRBV28|.
CASSLKQARLDF
TGTGCCAGCAGTTTAAAACAGGCTAGGTTAGATTTT
>few|TRBJ1-5|TRBV28|.
CASTQSHRPQHF
TGTGCCAGCACGCAGTCCCACCGGCCCCAGCATTTT
>.|TRBJ1-2|TRBV7-9|TRBD1
CASSHRGGGYTF
TGTGCCAGCAGCCACAGGGGCGGAGGCTACACCTTC
>few|TRBJ1-3|TRBV7-2|.
CASREGGVGNTIYF
TGTGCCAGCAGGGAAGGGGGAGTTGGAAACACCATATATTTT
>.|TRBJ1-5|TRBV5-1|.
CASSVVGGEQPQHF
TGCGCCAGCAGCGTTGTTGGGGGCGAGCAGCCCCAGCATTTT
>.|TRBJ2-2|TRBV9|.
CASSVVLSGSGELFF
TGTGCCAGCAGCGTAGTCCTCTCAGGGTCCGGGGAGCTGTTTTTT
>.|TRBJ2-3|TRBV7-9|TRBD2
CASSRAGRAGPQGDTQYF
TGTGCCAGCAGCCGCGCGGGGAGGGCGGGGCCTCAGGGAGATACGCAGTATTTT
>.|TRBJ1-2|TRBV2|TRBD1
CASSIDRDRGQNTF
TGTGCCAGCAGTATAGACCGGGACAGGGGGCAGAACACCTTC
>.|TRBJ1-5|TRBV7-2|TRBD1
CASSLTGQGNQPQHF
TGTGCCAGCAGCCTCACGGGACAGGGCAATCAGCCCCAGCATTTT
>.|TRBJ2-3|TRBV5-1|.
CASSLEWLYTDTQYF
TGCGCCAGCAGCTTGGAGTGGCTGTACACAGATACGCAGTATTTT
>.|TRBJ1-5|TRBV6-6|.
CASSRQWGDNQPQHF
TGTGCCAGCAGCCGTCAGTGGGGAGACAATCAGCCCCAGCATTTT
>.|TRBJ1-2|TRBV6-5|TRBD1
CASSYSRDRGYGYTF
TGTGCCAGCAGTTACTCCCGCGACAGGGGCTATGGCTACACCTTC
>.|TRBJ2-1|TRBV5-4|.
CASSLRGWNNEQFF
TGTGCCAGCAGCTTAAGAGGTTGGAACAATGAGCAGTTCTTC
>.|TRBJ1-1|TRBV7-2|TRBD1
CASSDVDRRYTDTEAFF
TGTGCCAGCAGCGATGTGGACAGGCGATACACAGACACTGAAGCTTTCTTT
>.|TRBJ2-6|TRBV3-1/TRBV3-2|.
CASSPSGANVLTF
TGTGCCAGCAGCCCCTCGGGGGCCAACGTCCTGACTTTC
>once|TRBJ1-1|TRBV7-2|.
CASSFSLGVFEAFF
TGTGCCAGCAGCTTTAGTCTCGGGGTATTTGAAGCTTTCTTT
>.|TRBJ1-5|TRBV28|.
CASSSGSQPQHF
TGTGCCAGCAGTTCCGGGAGTCAGCCCCAGCATTTT
>.|TRBJ1-3|TRBV7-9|.
CASSSLRAGNTIYF
TGTGCCAGCAGCTCCCTAAGAGCTGGAAACACCATATATTTT
>.|TRBJ1-1|TRBV15|TRBD1
CATSRPPKTGKGTEAFF
TGTGCCACCAGCAGACCACCTAAGACAGGGAAGGGCACTGAAGCTTTCTTT
>.|TRBJ1-2|TRBV6-5|.
CASSYDLQTYGYTF
TGTGCCAGCAGTTATGATTTACAGACCTATGGCTACACCTTC
>few|TRBJ1-4|TRBV19|.
CASSMAAGVGEKLFF
TGTGCCAGTAGTATGGCGGCAGGGGTAGGTGAAAAACTGTTTTTT
>.|TRBJ2-3|TRBV7-3|TRBD2
CASSFREGDTQYF
TGTGCCAGCAGCTTTCGGGAGGGAGATACGCAGTATTTT
>.|TRBJ2-2|TRBV11-2|.
CASSYWGGATGELFF
TGTGCCAGCAGCTACTGGGGGGGCGCCACCGGGGAGCTGTTTTTT
>.|TRBJ1-1|TRBV10-3|.
CAISAGKGQVYTEAFF
TGTGCCATCAGTGCAGGGAAAGGGCAAGTATACACTGAAGCTTTCTTT
>few|TRBJ1-5|TRBV29-1|TRBD1
CSARTGGSSNQPQHF
TGCAGCGCCCGGACAGGAGGGAGTAGCAATCAGCCCCAGCATTTT
>.|TRBJ2-5|TRBV10-3|TRBD2
CAISGTSGGAAETQYF
TGTGCCATCAGTGGGACTAGCGGGGGGGCAGCGGAGACCCAGTACTTC
>.|TRBJ1-2|TRBV12-3/TRBV12-4|.
CASSLSGNYGYTF
TGTGCCAGCAGTTTATCAGGGAACTATGGCTACACCTTC
>.|TRBJ2-1|TRBV5-1|TRBD1
CASSPQGNEQFF
TGCGCCAGCAGCCCACAGGGGAATGAGCAGTTCTTC
>few|TRBJ1-5|TRBV3-1/TRBV3-2|TRBD1
CASSTGTGAYQPQHF
TGTGCCAGCAGCACCGGGACAGGAGCGTATCAGCCCCAGCATTTT
>.|TRBJ1-1|TRBV5-4|.
CASSNNAGLNTEAFF
TGTGCCAGCAGCAATAACGCAGGGCTGAACACTGAAGCTTTCTTT
>.|TRBJ2-2|TRBV2|.
CASSLEASSTGELFF
TGTGCCAGCTCCCTCGAGGCTAGTAGTACCGGGGAGCTGTTTTTT
>.|TRBJ2-5|TRBV5-6|.
CASSFGGQETQYF
TGTGCCAGCAGCTTCGGAGGCCAAGAGACCCAGTACTTC
>few|TRBJ1-6|TRBV10-1|.
CASSEYLVTANSANNSPLHF
TGCGCCAGCAGTGAGTATTTGGTCACCGCAAATAGTGCAAATAATTCACCCCTCCACTTT
>.|TRBJ1-1|TRBV20-1|.
CSASGQGRKNTEAFF
TGCAGTGCTAGTGGGCAGGGGCGCAAGAACACTGAAGCTTTCTTT